These 32 T cell receptor beta chains came from one sample sequenced in a study of blood T cell repertoires in COVID-19. Method: immunoSEQ multiplex PCR; TCRdb's copy keeps in-frame clones and lacks some. The sample shows under 200,000 clones, about 89% of them seen only once. Material for sequencing was peripheral blood. The receptors were sampled from a middle-aged man with active or convalescent COVID-19.

The V gene is TRBV10-3, the J gene TRBJ1-1, with unresolved D. The CDR3 is 15 amino acids. Trimming took 3 bases from V and 1 from J, leaving 12 bases between them. The V gene's germline CDR1 is ENHRY and CDR2 SYGVKD. The CDR3 protein is CAISDPGRGNTEAFF. The CDR3 nucleotides read TGTGCCATCAGTGACCCTGGACGGGGGAACACTGAAGCTTTCTTT.

The gene calls are TRBV18 and TRBJ2-1; tentative D call: TRBD1 (5 bases). Between the trimmed V and J ends, which lost 6 bases and 0 bases, there was a span of 18 bases. CDR3 length: 17 amino acids. The germline V gene has CDR1 KGHSH and CDR2 LQKENI. CDR3 bases: TGTGCCAGCTCGCTCAAAGACAGCTCGAGCTCCTACAATGAGCAGTTCTTC. It encodes CASSLKDSSSSYNEQFF.

The rearrangement links TRBV19 to TRBJ1-2, with 7 bases matching TRBD1. CDR3 length: 12 residues. The V gene end was trimmed by 4 bases and the J gene end by 4 bases; junction bases not matched to a gene: 0. Germline CDR1 is LNHDA and CDR2 is SQIVND (reference sequence). The CDR3 nucleotides are TGTGCCAGTAGTAGGGACAGCTATGGCTACACCTTC. Its protein product is CASSRDSYGYTF. Full variable domain (outside the CDR3, taken from reference TRBV19 and TRBJ1-2): DGGITQSPKYLFRKEGQNVTLSCEQNLNHDAMYWYRQDPGQGLRLIYYSQIVNDFQKGDIAEGYSVSREKKESFPLTVTSAQKNPTAFYLCASSRDSYGYTFGSGTRLTVV.

The chain combines TRBV14 with TRBJ2-1, with 12 bases matching TRBD2. Trimming at V came to 2 bases and at J to 12 bases, leaving 5 bases not matched to a gene. CDR1 is SGHDN and CDR2 is FVKESK in the germline V gene. The CDR3 runs 14 residues. The CDR3, as DNA: TGTGCCAGCAGCCAACGGTCTAGCGGGGGGGCGCAGTTCTTC. This sequence encodes CASSQRSSGGAQFF.

V usage is TRBV12-3 or TRBV12-4 and J usage is TRBJ2-2, with D uncertain. The V gene lost 10 bases and the J gene lost 6 bases, with 12 bases spanning the gap. The CDR3 covers 12 residues. This chain's CDR3 is CATPSRSGELFF. The CDR3 DNA sequence: TGTGCCACCCCTTCGCGTTCCGGGGAGCTGTTTTTT.

This chain joins TRBV6-5 and TRBJ2-1, with TRBD2 identical over 8 bases. V shed 6 bases, J shed 4 bases, and the junction held 5 bases outside the gene matches. Germline V gene lookup returns CDR1 MNHEY and CDR2 SVGAGI. CDR3 size: 14 residues. CDR3 sequence (DNA): TGTGCCAGCAGCCCCCCTAGCGGGTACAATGAGCAGTTCTTC. Translation gives CASSPPSGYNEQFF.

This chain uses TRBV10-1 with TRBJ2-5, with TRBD1 matching over 9 bases. Germline-derived CDR1 and CDR2 are WNHNN and SYGVQD (reference sequence). The CDR3 has 14 residues. Trimming removed 0 bases from V and 5 bases from J; junction bases left unmatched: 1. The DNA of the CDR3 is TGCGCCAGCAGTGAGTCGGACAGGGGTGAGACCCAGTACTTC. It encodes CASSESDRGETQYF.

V gene TRBV11-3 combines with J gene TRBJ2-2; possible D gene TRBD2, 5 bases. Trimming removed 1 base from V and 2 bases from J, with 11 bases in between. Germline V gene sequence: CDR1 SGHNT, CDR2 YENEEA. This CDR3 has 16 amino acids. The CDR3 loop is CASSLGARVNTGELFF. The CDR3 DNA follows: TGTGCCAGCAGCTTAGGGGCGCGGGTCAACACCGGGGAGCTGTTTTTT. Combining the CDR3 with reference TRBV11-3 and TRBJ2-2 gives the whole variable domain EAGVVQSPRYKIIEKKQPVAFWCNPISGHNTLYWYLQNLGQGPELLIRYENEEAVDDSQLPKDRFSAERLKGVDSTLKIQPAELGDSAVYLCASSLGARVNTGELFFGEGSRLTVL.

The genes are TRBV6-5 and TRBJ2-5; 7 bases are shared with TRBD1. The CDR3 is 14 residues long. Germline trimming cut 0 bases from V and 4 bases from J; bases unmatched to any gene: 2. Germline values: CDR1 MNHEY, CDR2 SVGAGI. CDR3 sequence reads: CASSYSRTGETQYF. The CDR3, as DNA: TGTGCCAGCAGTTACTCTCGGACAGGAGAGACCCAGTACTTC.

J is TRBJ2-1 and V is TRBV5-1, with TRBD2 identical over 15 bases. After removal of 4 bases from V and 10 bases from J, the junction contained 15 bases not matched to a gene. Per germline, CDR1 SGHRS and CDR2 YFSETQ. CDR3 length: 18 amino acids. The CDR3 DNA reads TGCGCCAGCAGCCCGAATCCAGGACTAGCGGGGGGGCAAAGGGAGCAGTTCTTC. Translation gives CASSPNPGLAGGQREQFF.

The CDR3 region has the DNA TGTGCCAGCAGTGAACACCCGCGGGGGTCACCCCTCCACTTT. Encoded protein: CASSEHPRGSPLHF. V gene TRBV2 combines with J gene TRBJ1-6, with a possible D match to TRBD1 (5 bases). The V end was cut by 2 bases, the J end by 10 bases, with 12 bases between. The CDR3 contains 14 residues. CDR1 and CDR2 (germline): SNHLY, FYNNEI.

V is TRBV4-1 and J is TRBJ1-2, with D uncertain. There are 14 residues in the CDR3. Germline CDR1 is MGHRA and CDR2 is YSYEKL. Trimming shortened V by 1 base and J by 7 bases, and 13 bases separated the two germline ends. The CDR3 DNA is TGCGCCAGCAGCCAAGGAGACCAGGTTACTGGCTACACCTTC. Translated, it gives CASSQGDQVTGYTF.

The chain recombines TRBV4-3 with TRBJ1-4; D unclear. Germline CDR1 LGHNA, CDR2 YSLEER. V was clipped by 8 bases and J by 4 bases, with 17 bases between them. CDR3 length equals 15 residues. For the CDR3, the DNA is TGCGCCAGCGGCCTGGCGGGAGACGGTAATGAAAAACTGTTTTTT. Translating it yields CASGLAGDGNEKLFF.

The J gene is TRBJ2-7, the V gene TRBV6-1; weak D call: TRBD2 (5 bases). V was pared by 3 bases and J by 0 bases, with 15 bases between. Germline assignment: CDR1 MNHNS and CDR2 SASEGT. The CDR3 totals 16 residues. Here the CDR3 reads CASSEGRRMSSYEQYF. DNA for the CDR3: TGTGCCAGCAGTGAGGGGAGACGTATGAGCTCCTACGAGCAGTACTTC.

The chain joins TRBV6-5 to TRBJ1-1; 8 positions agree with TRBD1. The CDR3 runs to 14 residues. The germline CDR1 and CDR2 sequences are MNHEY and SVGAGI. V shed 4 bases, J shed 4 bases, and the junction held 5 bases outside the gene matches. This CDR3 reads CASSSQGVGTEAFF. The CDR3 DNA reads TGTGCCAGCAGTTCACAGGGGGTGGGCACTGAAGCTTTCTTT.

The chain recombines TRBV28 with TRBJ1-3; perhaps TRBD1 as D (6 bases). The CDR3 runs to 17 residues. The germline gives CDR1 MDHEN, CDR2 SYDVKM. V shed 1 base and J shed 8 bases, with 21 bases lying between them. The CDR3 DNA reads as TGTGCCAGCAGTTTATCAGGAGACAGGTCGAGGTCGGACACCATATATTTT. Its translation is CASSLSGDRSRSDTIYF.

V gene TRBV27 combines with J gene TRBJ2-5; D remains ambiguous. V dropped 5 bases and J dropped 5 bases, with 12 bases sitting between them. The CDR3 spans 13 residues. Germline CDR1 reads MNHEY; CDR2 reads SMNVEV (reference sequence). CDR3 sequence reads: CASSPPLGETQYF. The CDR3 bases are TGTGCCAGCAGTCCCCCCCTCGGGGAGACCCAGTACTTC.

This clone occurred once. The V call is TRBV9, the J call TRBJ2-2; D uncertain. The CDR3 length is 17 residues. Trimming removed 0 bases at V and 2 bases at J, with 14 bases between. The germline V gene has CDR1 SGDLS and CDR2 YYNGEE. The CDR3 coding sequence is TGTGCCAGCAGCGTAGGAGGCCAATTGAGAAACACCGGGGAGCTGTTTTTT. Its protein product is CASSVGGQLRNTGELFF.

This clone occurred a few times. This chain links TRBV5-6 with TRBJ1-4; 9 bases are a match to TRBD1. The trim removed 3 bases at V and 4 bases at J, leaving 4 bases unmatched. CDR1 SGHDT and CDR2 YYEEEE come from the germline V gene. The CDR3 extends over 15 amino acids. CDR3 DNA sequence: TGTGCCAGCAGCTACCCGGGACAGGGTAATGAAAAACTGTTTTTT. It yields the protein CASSYPGQGNEKLFF.

V usage is TRBV6-5 and J usage is TRBJ1-1; no firm D call. In germline, CDR1 is MNHEY, CDR2 SVGAGI. The CDR3 contains 13 residues. Trimming stripped 5 bases from V and 0 bases from J, with 7 bases between. The CDR3 loop reads CASSPSVNTEAFF. The CDR3 DNA is TGTGCCAGCAGTCCGTCGGTGAACACTGAAGCTTTCTTT.

This rearrangement joins TRBV28 to TRBJ2-1, with TRBD1 matching over 10 bases. This CDR3 has 15 amino acids. Trimming removed 6 bases from V and 11 bases from J; junction bases left unmatched: 13. Germline CDR1 MDHEN, CDR2 SYDVKM. The CDR3 protein is CASSPGGQGFGKQFF. The CDR3 nucleotides read TGTGCCAGCAGCCCAGGGGGACAGGGGTTCGGCAAGCAGTTCTTC.

Here the CDR3 reads CASSQLGGPTYNEQFF. In DNA, the CDR3 is TGTGCCAGCAGCCAACTCGGGGGGCCGACCTACAATGAGCAGTTCTTC. The chain links TRBV3-1 (or the pseudogene TRBV3-2) to TRBJ2-1; TRBD2 might be the D (7 bases). This CDR3 region has 16 residues. CDR1 LGHDT and CDR2 YNNKEL come from the germline V gene (reference sequence). The V end lost 2 bases, the J end lost 2 bases, and 13 bases lay between the germline ends.

The chain is built from TRBV5-1 and TRBJ1-2; TRBD1 matches at 7 bases. V shed 0 bases and J 7 bases; nucleotides not matched to a gene: 6. Germline CDR1 reads SGHRS; CDR2 reads YFSETQ. The CDR3 has 14 residues. The CDR3 nucleotides are TGCGCCAGCAGCTTGGACAGGGGTGGGCTTGGCTACACCTTC. This translates into CASSLDRGGLGYTF.

The CDR3 DNA reads TGCGCCAGCAACTGGGACAGGGGAGGTTCCACTGAAGCTTTCTTT. Amino acids: CASNWDRGGSTEAFF. This sequence joins TRBV4-1 and TRBJ1-1; 10 bases are a match to TRBD1. Trimming at V came to 7 bases and at J to 4 bases, leaving 9 bases not matched to a gene. The CDR3 is 15 residues long. Germline CDR1 and CDR2: MGHRA and YSYEKL.

The V and J genes are TRBV3-1 (or the pseudogene TRBV3-2) and TRBJ1-2, with D perhaps matching TRBD1 (5 bases). With 8 bases removed from V and 7 bases from J, the gap between germline ends came to 11 bases. CDR3 length equals 11 residues. Germline CDR1 is LGHDT and CDR2 is YNNKEL (reference sequence). CDR3 sequence reads: CASEQAGGYTF. In nucleotides, the CDR3 is TGTGCCAGCGAACAGGCTGGTGGCTACACCTTC.

The chain joins TRBV28 to TRBJ2-5; 9 positions agree with TRBD2. V lost 1 base and J lost 1; bases outside the gene matches: 7. CDR1 is MDHEN and CDR2 is SYDVKM in the germline V gene. The CDR3 length is 17 residues. The DNA of the CDR3 is TGTGCCAGCAGTTTATCCGCTAGCGGGGCCTTCCAAGAGACCCAGTACTTC. Residues: CASSLSASGAFQETQYF.

This clone was found once. The chain joins TRBV19 to TRBJ1-4; 7 bases are a match to TRBD1. CDR1 is LNHDA and CDR2 is SQIVND in the germline V gene (reference sequence). CDR3 length: 16 residues. V lost 3 bases and J lost 3; bases outside the gene matches: 7. In DNA form, the CDR3 reads TGTGCCAGTAGTATCCTTAGACAGGGTCCTAATGAAAAACTGTTTTTT. It yields the protein CASSILRQGPNEKLFF. The full variable domain, with the rest looked up from reference TRBV19 and TRBJ1-4, is DGGITQSPKYLFRKEGQNVTLSCEQNLNHDAMYWYRQDPGQGLRLIYYSQIVNDFQKGDIAEGYSVSREKKESFPLTVTSAQKNPTAFYLCASSILRQGPNEKLFFGSGTQLSVL.

The V gene is TRBV5-1, the J gene TRBJ1-2, with D unclear. Trimming cost V 4 bases and J 3 bases, with 10 bases left between them. The CDR3 spans 13 residues. Germline V lookup: CDR1 SGHRS, CDR2 YFSETQ. This CDR3 is CASSLDGDYGYTF. The CDR3 region has the DNA TGCGCCAGCAGCCTGGACGGGGACTATGGCTACACCTTC.

Only one count was recorded for this clone. The genes are TRBV6-5 and TRBJ2-2, with 8 bases lining up with TRBD2. The V gene's germline CDR1 is MNHEY and CDR2 SVGAGI. The CDR3 is 14 residues long. Unmatched junction bases numbered 4, after V lost 6 bases and J lost 4 bases. CDR3 amino acids: CASRRGASTGELFF. Written as DNA, the CDR3 is TGTGCCAGCAGGCGGGGGGCAAGCACCGGGGAGCTGTTTTTT.

The chain couples TRBV20-1 to TRBJ2-7; D is undetermined. Germline CDR1 DFQATT, CDR2 SNEGSKA (reference sequence). V shed 3 bases and J shed 2 bases, with 11 bases lying between them. This CDR3 is 13 amino acids long. The CDR3 nucleotides are TGCAGTGCTAGTCCCGGTCCTACCTACGAGCAGTACTTC. Protein product: CSASPGPTYEQYF.

The J gene is TRBJ1-3, the V gene TRBV4-3; 8 nucleotides agree with TRBD1. This CDR3 is built from 15 residues. Germline-derived CDR1 and CDR2 are LGHNA and YSLEER. The V and J ends lost 5 bases and 3 bases, in that order; junction bases with no gene match: 6. The CDR3 loop is CASSEAGTGGNTIYF. The CDR3 nucleotides are TGCGCCAGCAGCGAAGCCGGGACAGGTGGAAACACCATATATTTT.

The chain uses TRBV10-1 and TRBJ1-2; 8 nucleotides line up with TRBD1. The CDR3 spans 14 residues. After removal of 6 bases from V and 7 bases from J, the junction contained 10 bases not matched to a gene. CDR1 WNHNN and CDR2 SYGVQD come from the germline V gene (reference sequence). The CDR3 DNA reads as TGCGCCAGCAGCCCGGACAGGGTAGCAGGTGGCTACACCTTC. As protein: CASSPDRVAGGYTF.